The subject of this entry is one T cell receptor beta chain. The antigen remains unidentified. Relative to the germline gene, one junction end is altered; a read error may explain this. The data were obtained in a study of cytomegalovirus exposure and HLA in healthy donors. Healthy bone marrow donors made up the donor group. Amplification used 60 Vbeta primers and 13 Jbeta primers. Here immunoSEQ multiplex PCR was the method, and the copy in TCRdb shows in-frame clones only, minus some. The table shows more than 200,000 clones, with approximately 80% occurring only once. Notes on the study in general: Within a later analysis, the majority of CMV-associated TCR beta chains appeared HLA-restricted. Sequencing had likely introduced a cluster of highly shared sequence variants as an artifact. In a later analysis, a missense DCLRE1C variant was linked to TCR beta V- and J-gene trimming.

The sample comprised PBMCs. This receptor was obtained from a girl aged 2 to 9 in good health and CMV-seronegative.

The CDR3 nucleotides read TGTGCCAGCTCATTGGACAGGGCGAACAGTGAAGCTTTCTTT. Its translation is CASSLDRANSEAFF. The gene calls are TRBV18 and TRBJ1-1, with 8 bases that match TRBD1. The germline V gene has CDR1 KGHSH and CDR2 LQKENI. The CDR3 consists of 14 residues.